These T cell receptor beta chains were read from a single sample in a study of shared clonotypes between healthy human individuals. Produced via immunoSEQ multiplex PCR; TCRdb's table is partial and in-frame only. The table has roughly 500,000 clones, 60% to 85% seen once. Sequencing used PBMCs. The origin of the receptors is a woman between 35 and 50 years old in good health. Some clones in this sample may be carry-over from other donors' samples. Both conserved end residues are part of each CDR3. A D gene is named only where the DNA matches it firmly. Only some rows state a clone size, as once, few, many or a class for expanded clones.

clone_size j_call d_call v_call cdr3_nt cdr3_aa
NA TRBJ2-1 NA TRBV27 TGTGCCAGCAGCAAACCCGGTGACACCAACAATGAGCAGTTCTTC CASSKPGDTNNEQFF
NA TRBJ2-5 NA TRBV7-3 TGTGCCAGCAGCCGACTCCCTCAAGAGACCCAGTACTTC CASSRLPQETQYF
NA TRBJ2-1 NA TRBV11-2 TGTGCCAGCAGCTTTGAGGGGCGCTACAATGAGCAGTTCTTC CASSFEGRYNEQFF
many TRBJ1-5 TRBD1 TRBV28 TGTGCCAGCAGTCGGGTTGACAGGGACCATCAGCCCCAGCATTTT CASSRVDRDHQPQHF
NA TRBJ2-7 TRBD2 TRBV5-1 TGCGCCAGCAGCACCGGGACTAGCTCGTCTGAGCAGTACTTC CASSTGTSSSEQYF
NA TRBJ2-7 NA TRBV9 TGTGCCAGCAGCGTAGATAAGCCTCCGGGGAACGAGCAGTACTTC CASSVDKPPGNEQYF
NA TRBJ1-1 TRBD1 TRBV6-5 TGTGCCAGCAGTCCGAGGACAGGGAACACTGAAGCTTTCTTT CASSPRTGNTEAFF
NA TRBJ1-3 TRBD1 TRBV11-2 TGTGCCAGCAGCTTAGACGCCCGTGGCAGGGGGCTTTCTGGAAACACCATATATTTT CASSLDARGRGLSGNTIYF
NA TRBJ2-7 TRBD1 TRBV28 TGTGCCAGCAGGCGACGTCGACAGGGGATATGGGGTAGTTACGAGCAGTACTTC CASRRRRQGIWGSYEQYF
NA TRBJ2-7 TRBD1 TRBV6-1 TGTGCCAGCTCCTGGACAGGGGTCGACGAGCAGTACTTC CASSWTGVDEQYF
NA TRBJ2-1 NA TRBV7-8 TGTGCCAGCAGCACGGGTTTCGCGGCGAGCTCCTACAATGAGCAGTTCTTC CASSTGFAASSYNEQFF
NA TRBJ2-3 NA TRBV5-4 TGTGCCAGCAGCTTGGGTTTGCTCGCCACAGATACGCAGTATTTT CASSLGLLATDTQYF
few TRBJ2-7 NA TRBV7-2 TGTGCCAGCAGCTCGATAAACGAGCAGTACTTC CASSSINEQYF
once TRBJ1-1 NA TRBV7-9 TGTGCCAGCAGCTTACGGGGGGCGGACACTGAAGCTTTCTTT CASSLRGADTEAFF
NA TRBJ1-5 NA TRBV30 TGTGCCTGGAGTGTACGGGGCAGGTTAAATCAGCCCCAGCATTTT CAWSVRGRLNQPQHF
NA TRBJ2-1 NA TRBV10-3 TGTGCCATCACGCAGGGGGGTCTGGATGAGCAGTTCTTC CAITQGGLDEQFF
few TRBJ2-3 TRBD2 TRBV28 TGTGCCAGCAGTTTTGCTAGCGGAATTATCACAGATACGCAGTATTTT CASSFASGIITDTQYF
NA TRBJ2-1 NA TRBV28 TGTGCCAGCAGCCCCCGACAGGGACTCGCCGAGCAGTTCTTC CASSPRQGLAEQFF
NA TRBJ2-7 TRBD2 TRBV7-8 TGTGCCACACCCGGGGCTAGCGGGAGGTCCTACGAGCAGTACTTC CATPGASGRSYEQYF
NA TRBJ2-3 TRBD1 TRBV29-1 TGCAGCGTGGAAGGGGGCGACACAGATACGCAGTATTTT CSVEGGDTDTQYF
NA TRBJ2-1 NA TRBV7-8 TGTGCCAGCAGCTTTCGGGGAGGCGGACAGCCCAGGTCCTACAATGAGCAGTTCTTC CASSFRGGGQPRSYNEQFF
NA TRBJ2-3 NA TRBV19 TGTGCCAGTAGGCCAACGGCGGACGTATTTAAAGGAGATACGCAGTATTTT CASRPTADVFKGDTQYF
few TRBJ1-5 NA TRBV6-1 TGTGCCAGCAGTGAAGTTCTGGGGGCTGTTGGTCAGCCCCAGCATTTT CASSEVLGAVGQPQHF
many TRBJ2-7 NA TRBV6-1 TGTGCCAGCACTCTACTGGGGAGCGAGCAGTACTTC CASTLLGSEQYF
NA TRBJ2-7 NA TRBV15 TGTGCCACCAGCAGAGAGACGGGCTACGAGCAGTACTTC CATSRETGYEQYF
few TRBJ1-1 NA TRBV4-3 TGCGCCAGCAGCTTAGAGAACACTGAAGCTTTCTTT CASSLENTEAFF
NA TRBJ2-2 TRBD2 TRBV7-9 TGTGCCAGCAGGGCCTCTAGCGGGAGTGGGACCGGGGAGCTGTTTTTT CASRASSGSGTGELFF
NA TRBJ2-5 NA TRBV11-2 TGTGCCAGCAGCTTAGATGGGGACGGACAAGAGACCCAGTACTTC CASSLDGDGQETQYF
NA TRBJ2-2 TRBD2 TRBV5-1 TGCGCCAGCAGCAAGGGACTAGCAAACACCGGGGAGCTGTTTTTT CASSKGLANTGELFF
NA TRBJ1-1 NA TRBV2 TGTGCCAGCAGCGAGGGTCCCTTCCGCGGTGAAGCTTTCTTT CASSEGPFRGEAFF
NA TRBJ2-5 TRBD2 TRBV7-9 TGTGCCAGCAGCCGCGGGACTAGCGGGAGGGAGACCCAGTACTTC CASSRGTSGRETQYF
NA TRBJ2-7 NA TRBV7-2 TGTGCCAGCAGCACCGGGATCTTATACGAGCAGTACTTC CASSTGILYEQYF
NA TRBJ2-3 TRBD2 TRBV7-9 TGTGCCAGCAGCTCGGGAGGAGGCACAGATACGCAGTATTTT CASSSGGGTDTQYF
NA TRBJ1-2 TRBD1 TRBV28 TGTGCCAGCAGTTTGTCCCTCGGGACAGGGGGCTATGGCTACACCTTC CASSLSLGTGGYGYTF
NA TRBJ2-3 NA TRBV18 TGTGCCAGCTCACCCAGCACAGATACGCAGTATTTT CASSPSTDTQYF
NA TRBJ1-1 NA TRBV9 TGTGCCAGCAGCCCCCGGTCAGGGGAGAACACTGAAGCTTTCTTT CASSPRSGENTEAFF
NA TRBJ2-7 NA TRBV5-1 TGCGCCAGCAGCTTGGATCACTACGAGCAGTACTTC CASSLDHYEQYF
once TRBJ2-3 NA TRBV5-5 TGTGCCAGCAGCTTCATACGGCGAGCAGATACGCAGTATTTT CASSFIRRADTQYF
NA TRBJ1-3 NA TRBV7-9 TGTGCCAGCGCCATGGCGGGGTGGGGAAACACCATATATTTT CASAMAGWGNTIYF
NA TRBJ2-2 NA TRBV5-1 TGCGCCAGCAGCCAGCCCGGTGGGGGGGAGCTGTTTTTT CASSQPGGGELFF
once TRBJ2-2 NA TRBV7-9 TGTGCCAGCAGCCAACGACAGACCGGGGAGCTGTTTTTT CASSQRQTGELFF
NA TRBJ2-7 NA TRBV28 TGTGCCAGCAGCCGCCACGAAGGACAGTACGAGCAGTACTTC CASSRHEGQYEQYF
NA TRBJ1-2 NA TRBV2 TGTGCCAGCAGTGGGGGTTCAGGGACGAACTATGGCTACACCTTC CASSGGSGTNYGYTF
NA TRBJ2-7 TRBD1 TRBV7-2 TGTGCCAGCAGCTCACCAGGGGGCCGCTACGAGCAGTACTTC CASSSPGGRYEQYF
NA TRBJ1-2 TRBD1 TRBV11-2 TGTGCCAGCAGCTCCGACAGGGTTGGTCGCTACACCTTC CASSSDRVGRYTF
NA TRBJ2-2 NA TRBV15 TGTGCCACCAGGACGGAGAACACCGGGGAGCTGTTTTTT CATRTENTGELFF
NA TRBJ2-3 NA TRBV2 TGTGCCAGCCGAAAGGACAGTCCCACAGATACGCAGTATTTT CASRKDSPTDTQYF
few TRBJ2-7 TRBD1 TRBV19 TGTGCCAGTAGCGGGACAGGGGGCGCCTACGAGCAGTACTTC CASSGTGGAYEQYF
once TRBJ2-7 TRBD1 TRBV30 TGTGCCTGGAATCGACAGGGAGCCTACGAGCAGTACTTC CAWNRQGAYEQYF
NA TRBJ1-1 NA TRBV18 TGTGCCAGCTCACCACCGAAGGGTGGGGGACAGAACACTGAAGCTTTCTTT CASSPPKGGGQNTEAFF
NA TRBJ2-3 NA TRBV29-1 TGCAGCGTTGAACGGTCCACAGATACGCAGTATTTT CSVERSTDTQYF
few TRBJ2-2 TRBD2 TRBV27 TGTGCCAGCAGTGTATTATATCCTAGCGGGAGGAATAGAACCGGGGAGCTGTTTTTT CASSVLYPSGRNRTGELFF
NA TRBJ1-2 NA TRBV7-9 TGTGCCAGCAGCGCAGCAGGGTCTGGCTACACCTTC CASSAAGSGYTF
NA TRBJ2-3 TRBD2 TRBV5-1 TGCGCCAGCAGCTCAGGGACTAGCGGATACCACACAGATACGCAGTATTTT CASSSGTSGYHTDTQYF
NA TRBJ2-1 TRBD2 TRBV4-1 TGCGCCAGCAGCCACCCGAGCGGGAGGGGGAATGAGCAGTTCTTC CASSHPSGRGNEQFF
few TRBJ1-6 TRBD1 TRBV28 TGTGCCAGCAGTTTTGGGACAGGGGGTTCCACCCTCCACTTT CASSFGTGGSTLHF
NA TRBJ1-3 NA TRBV7-2 TGTGCCAGTCATAGGGGGGGAAGCTCTGGAAACACCATATATTTT CASHRGGSSGNTIYF
NA TRBJ2-7 TRBD1 TRBV7-9 TGTGCCAGCAGCCCTAACAGGGGGCCGGGAAGATACGAGCAGTACTTC CASSPNRGPGRYEQYF
NA TRBJ1-5 NA TRBV1 TGCACCAGCAGCCAAGAAAATGAGGGGGCGCAGCCCCAGCATTTT CTSSQENEGAQPQHF